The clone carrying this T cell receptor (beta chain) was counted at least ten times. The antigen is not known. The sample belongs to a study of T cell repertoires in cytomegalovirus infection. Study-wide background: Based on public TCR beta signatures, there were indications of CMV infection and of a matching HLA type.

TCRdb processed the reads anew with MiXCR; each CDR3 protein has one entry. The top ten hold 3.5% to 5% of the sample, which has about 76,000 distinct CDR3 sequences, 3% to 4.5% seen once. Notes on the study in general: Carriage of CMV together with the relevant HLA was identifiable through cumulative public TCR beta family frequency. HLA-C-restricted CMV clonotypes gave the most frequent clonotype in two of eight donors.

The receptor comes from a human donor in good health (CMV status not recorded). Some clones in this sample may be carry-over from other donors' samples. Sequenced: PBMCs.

The CDR3, as DNA: TGTGCCAGCAGCGCAAGGGACAGGGGGTACGGCGAGCAGTACTTC. It is translated as CASSARDRGYGEQYF. The chain joins TRBV7-8 to TRBJ2-7, with 11 bases aligning to TRBD1. The CDR3 totals 15 residues. J gave up 6 bases and V 5 bases, and 9 bases lay outside the gene matches. Germline CDR1 is SGHVS and CDR2 is FQNEAQ.